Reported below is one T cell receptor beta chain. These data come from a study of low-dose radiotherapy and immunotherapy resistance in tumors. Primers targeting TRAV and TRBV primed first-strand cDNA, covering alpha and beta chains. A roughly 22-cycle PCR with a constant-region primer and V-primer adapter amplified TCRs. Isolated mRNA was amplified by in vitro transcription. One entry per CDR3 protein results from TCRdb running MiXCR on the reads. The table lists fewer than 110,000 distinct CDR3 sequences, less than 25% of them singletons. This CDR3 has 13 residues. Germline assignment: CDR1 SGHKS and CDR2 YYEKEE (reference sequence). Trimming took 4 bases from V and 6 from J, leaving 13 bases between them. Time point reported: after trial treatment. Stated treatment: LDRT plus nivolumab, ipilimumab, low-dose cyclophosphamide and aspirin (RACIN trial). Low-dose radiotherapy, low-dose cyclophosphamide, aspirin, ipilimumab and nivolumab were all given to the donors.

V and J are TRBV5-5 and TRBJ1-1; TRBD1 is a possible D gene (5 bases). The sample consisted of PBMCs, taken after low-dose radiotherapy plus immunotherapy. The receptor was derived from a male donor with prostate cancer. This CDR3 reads CASSRGLTPEAFF. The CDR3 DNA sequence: TGTGCCAGCAGCCGGGGCCTCACCCCTGAAGCTTTCTTT. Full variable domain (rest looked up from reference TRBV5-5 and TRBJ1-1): DAGVTQSPTHLIKTRGQQVTLRCSPISGHKSVSWYQQVLGQGPQFIFQYYEKEERGRGNFPDRFSARQFPNYSSELNVNALLLGDSALYLCASSRGLTPEAFFGQGTRLTVV.